The clone carrying this T cell receptor beta chain showed up just once. The antigen is undetermined. The data originate from a study of T cell responses to AZD1222 COVID-19 vaccine. As for the study in general: Second doses at about 4 or about 12 weeks were pooled.

Repertoires were generated with immunoSEQ multiplex PCR, while TCRdb's copy carries only in-frame clones and drops some. This sample has about 150,000 clones, with 87% found just once. Trimming took off 5 bases at V and 7 bases at J, with 15 bases between the two ends. CDR3 length: 15 residues. The germline V gene encodes CDR1 PRHDT and CDR2 FYEKMQ (reference sequence). Study results and caveats: Of spike-specific TCRs, nearly half reportedly target regions left unmutated in variants.

The chain recombines TRBV13 with TRBJ1-6, with D maybe TRBD1 (6 bases). The TCR comes from an adult in good health. The sequenced sample was peripheral blood, obtained on day 0 of AZD1222 vaccination. CDR3 region: CASSALGARNSPLHF. The CDR3 DNA sequence: TGTGCCAGCAGCGCCCTGGGGGCTCGGAATTCACCCCTCCACTTT. The full variable domain, its missing parts supplied by reference TRBV13 and TRBJ1-6, is AAGVIQSPRHLIKEKRETATLKCYPIPRHDTVYWYQQGPGQDPQFLISFYEKMQSDKGSIPDRFSAQQFSDYHSELNMSSLELGDSALYFCASSALGARNSPLHFGNGTRLTVT.